This TCR beta chain was captured in a study of T cells in localized non-small cell lung cancer. General observations from the study: Turning up in adjacent lung were a median approximately 57 of the top 100 tumor clones. There was higher T cell clonality in uninvolved adjacent lung than in tumor, and it was highest there. Heterogeneity remains possible because sequencing was limited to only one tumor region. Higher blood T cell density went with longer overall survival.

Measured with immunoSEQ multiplex PCR; TCRdb has only the in-frame clones, and not every one. The data show 40,000 or so clones, more than 75% seen once. As regards this clone: Its specificity is unknown.

CDR3 size: 12 residues. With 2 bases removed from V and 1 base from J, the gap between germline ends came to 3 bases. The V gene's germline CDR1 is SGHNT and CDR2 YYREEE (reference sequence). The receptor comes from a woman aged 40 to 75 with stage II squamous cell lung carcinoma. The chain links TRBV5-4 to TRBJ2-5, with D unclear. The sample here was PBMCs, taken before any cancer treatment. This CDR3 is CASSLGQETQYF. The CDR3 nucleotides read TGTGCCAGCAGCTTAGGCCAAGAGACCCAGTACTTC.